This T cell receptor (beta chain) is from a study of blood T cell repertoires in COVID-19. Measured with immunoSEQ multiplex PCR; TCRdb has only the in-frame clones, and not every one. The table lists some 240,000 clones, roughly 80% of them singletons. This clone was seen a few times. V was cut by 1 base and J by 7 bases, with 10 bases left in between. Germline CDR1 is SEHNR and CDR2 is FQNEAQ (reference sequence). The CDR3 extends over 14 amino acids. This clonotype was sampled from a man in his thirties or forties with acute COVID-19. The gene calls are TRBV7-9 and TRBJ1-4; a weak D match, TRBD1 (6 bases). Material: PBMCs or T cells enriched from blood (not recorded which). The CDR3 bases are TGTGCCAGCAGCTTAGGAGGGGGAGCTGAAAAACTGTTTTTT. Translated, it gives CASSLGGGAEKLFF.